This T cell receptor (beta chain) comes out of a study of beta chain features in type 1 diabetes. Overall study results and limits: TCRB CDR3 length was moderately but significantly reduced in all four CD4+ subsets of Type 1 diabetes patients.

Expressed TCRB transcripts were sequenced after all isolated RNA was converted to cDNA. Sequencing used immunoSEQ multiplex PCR; TCRdb keeps in-frame clones, though not all of them. The table shows about 650,000 clones, with 9.5% to 15% occurring only once. The junction had 7 bases not matched to a gene; V was cut back by 4 bases and J by 5 bases. Germline loops: CDR1 MDHEN, CDR2 SYDVKM. This CDR3 comprises 14 residues. With respect to this clone: Antigen unknown.

Averaging about 100 mL, one heparinised blood draw was given by each donor. Isolation of CD4+ naive, central memory, regulatory and stem cell-like memory cells was achieved by sorting via CD45RO/CCR7/CD25/CD127/CD95/CD27. Purity (above 98%) was reached by all sorted populations. The rearrangement links TRBV28 to TRBJ1-2, with 7 bases lining up with TRBD1. The sequenced sample was naive CD4+ T cells from blood. This clonotype was obtained from a man in his thirties or forties with type 1 diabetes. CDR3 sequence: CASSWGRGPYGYTF. In nucleotides, the CDR3 is TGTGCCAGCAGTTGGGGAAGGGGGCCTTATGGCTACACCTTC.